A selection of T cell receptor beta chains follows, all from one sample in a study of post-analysis software for immune sequencing data. TCRdb called the PCR reads again in MiXCR, with one record for every CDR3 protein. Among fewer than 850,000 distinct CDR3 sequences listed, 25% to 30% were seen once. The sample comprised blood. These receptors all come from a girl aged 10 to 17 with multiple sclerosis. Each CDR3 is given with its conserved first and last residue. A D gene is named only where the DNA matches it firmly. Clone size is given for some rows only: seen once, a few or many times, or a class if the clone is expanded.

abundance: NA; j_gene: TRBJ1-1; v_gene: TRBV2; d_gene: TRBD1; CDR3nt: TGTGCCAGCAGGTACCCAGGAGGGGGCGGGTATCCTGAAGCTTTCTTT; CDR3aa: CASRYPGGGGYPEAFF
abundance: NA; j_gene: TRBJ2-7; v_gene: TRBV7-2; d_gene: NA; CDR3nt: TGTGCCAGCAGCTTACCTGACGAGATGGGGTACTTC; CDR3aa: CASSLPDEMGYF
abundance: few; j_gene: TRBJ2-7; v_gene: TRBV27; d_gene: NA; CDR3nt: TGTGCCAGCAGTTTAAAAGGATTCTACGAGCAGTACTTC; CDR3aa: CASSLKGFYEQYF
abundance: NA; j_gene: TRBJ1-5; v_gene: TRBV20-1; d_gene: TRBD1; CDR3nt: TGCAGTGCTAGAAGGGCGGACAGGGGTCAGCCCCAGCATTTT; CDR3aa: CSARRADRGQPQHF
abundance: many; j_gene: TRBJ2-7; v_gene: TRBV28; d_gene: NA; CDR3nt: TGTGCCAGCAGTTTATTCGGGGGCAACACCTACGAGCAGTACTTC; CDR3aa: CASSLFGGNTYEQYF
abundance: few; j_gene: TRBJ1-3; v_gene: TRBV29-1; d_gene: NA; CDR3nt: TGCAGCGTTGATATCTTGACCTCTGGAAACACCATATATTTT; CDR3aa: CSVDILTSGNTIYF
abundance: NA; j_gene: TRBJ1-5; v_gene: TRBV6-2/TRBV6-3; d_gene: NA; CDR3nt: TGTGCCAGCCGGAGTTCAAAATGGAATCAGCCCCAGCATTTT; CDR3aa: CASRSSKWNQPQHF
abundance: few; j_gene: TRBJ2-7; v_gene: TRBV20-1; d_gene: TRBD1; CDR3nt: TGCAGTGCCCGGGGACAGTACGAGCAGTACTTC; CDR3aa: CSARGQYEQYF
abundance: NA; j_gene: TRBJ2-1; v_gene: TRBV11-2; d_gene: TRBD2; CDR3nt: TGTGCCAGCAGCTTCCGGACTAGCGGGGGGCCAGGGACCAATGAGCAGTTCTTC; CDR3aa: CASSFRTSGGPGTNEQFF
abundance: NA; j_gene: TRBJ2-1; v_gene: TRBV10-3; d_gene: TRBD2; CDR3nt: TGTGCCATCAGTGAGTTGGGACTAGCGAGCAATGAGCAGTTCTTC; CDR3aa: CAISELGLASNEQFF
abundance: few; j_gene: TRBJ2-3; v_gene: TRBV24-1; d_gene: NA; CDR3nt: TGTGCCACCAGTGATCACGGGACAGATACGCAGTATTTT; CDR3aa: CATSDHGTDTQYF
abundance: NA; j_gene: TRBJ1-1; v_gene: TRBV4-2; d_gene: NA; CDR3nt: TGTGCCAGCACCCAGCCGGAGATCGGGACAGAAGCTTTCTTT; CDR3aa: CASTQPEIGTEAFF
abundance: NA; j_gene: TRBJ2-5; v_gene: TRBV7-9; d_gene: TRBD2; CDR3nt: TGTGCCAGCAGCCCGGGGACTAGCGGGGGCCAAGAGACCCAGTACTTC; CDR3aa: CASSPGTSGGQETQYF
abundance: few; j_gene: TRBJ2-2; v_gene: TRBV5-1; d_gene: NA; CDR3nt: TGCGCCAGCAGCTTTGGCCAGATCACCGGGGAGCTGTTTTTT; CDR3aa: CASSFGQITGELFF
abundance: NA; j_gene: TRBJ1-2; v_gene: TRBV20-1; d_gene: NA; CDR3nt: TGCAGTGCTAGTAGGACGACTAACTATGGCTACACCTTC; CDR3aa: CSASRTTNYGYTF
abundance: NA; j_gene: TRBJ2-1; v_gene: TRBV3-1; d_gene: NA; CDR3nt: TGTGCCAGCAGCTACTACTCGCGGGTAATAAGTGAGCAGTTCTTC; CDR3aa: CASSYYSRVISEQFF
abundance: few; j_gene: TRBJ2-1; v_gene: TRBV28; d_gene: TRBD1; CDR3nt: TGTGCCAGCACCCTCGAGGGGGCAGGGTACAATGAGCAGTTCTTC; CDR3aa: CASTLEGAGYNEQFF
abundance: few; j_gene: TRBJ2-3; v_gene: TRBV7-7; d_gene: TRBD2; CDR3nt: TGTGCCAGCAGCTACGGACTAGCGTGGACAGATACGCAGTATTTT; CDR3aa: CASSYGLAWTDTQYF
abundance: NA; j_gene: TRBJ2-5; v_gene: TRBV20-1; d_gene: TRBD2; CDR3nt: TGCAGTGCTCACCCTCCCCGGGGGGTGGAGGAGACCCAGTACTTC; CDR3aa: CSAHPPRGVEETQYF
abundance: many; j_gene: TRBJ2-1; v_gene: TRBV7-2; d_gene: NA; CDR3nt: TGTGCCAGCAGCTTAGTCCCTAGAAAATTAAACAATGAGCAGTTCTTC; CDR3aa: CASSLVPRKLNNEQFF
abundance: NA; j_gene: TRBJ2-5; v_gene: TRBV10-3; d_gene: TRBD2; CDR3nt: TGTGCCATCAGGCTAGCGGAACAAGAGACCCAGTACTTC; CDR3aa: CAIRLAEQETQYF
abundance: few; j_gene: TRBJ2-1; v_gene: TRBV18; d_gene: TRBD2; CDR3nt: TGTGCCAGCTCACCCCGGGGGGAGCGGGCACACAATGAGCAGTTCTTC; CDR3aa: CASSPRGERAHNEQFF
abundance: NA; j_gene: TRBJ1-1; v_gene: TRBV27; d_gene: NA; CDR3nt: TGTGCCAGCAGTTCCGGGGGTACCGCCACTGAAGCTTTCTTT; CDR3aa: CASSSGGTATEAFF
abundance: NA; j_gene: TRBJ2-1; v_gene: TRBV7-9; d_gene: NA; CDR3nt: TGTGCCAGCCGACCATGGGACTCCTACAATGAGCAGTTCTTC; CDR3aa: CASRPWDSYNEQFF
abundance: once; j_gene: TRBJ2-7; v_gene: TRBV12-3/TRBV12-4; d_gene: NA; CDR3nt: TGTGCCAGCAGTTTAGCGGGAGAGGGAACCGTCTACGAGCAGTACTTC; CDR3aa: CASSLAGEGTVYEQYF
abundance: few; j_gene: TRBJ2-7; v_gene: TRBV9; d_gene: NA; CDR3nt: TGTGCCAGCAGCCTAAAAGGAGGGTACGAGCAGTACTTC; CDR3aa: CASSLKGGYEQYF
abundance: NA; j_gene: TRBJ1-1; v_gene: TRBV15; d_gene: NA; CDR3nt: TGTGCCACCAGCAGAGATTGGGACACTGAAGCTTTCTTT; CDR3aa: CATSRDWDTEAFF
abundance: NA; j_gene: TRBJ2-1; v_gene: TRBV5-1; d_gene: TRBD1; CDR3nt: TGCGCCAGCAGCTTGTCAGGACAGGGATATCTCAATGAGCAGTTCTTC; CDR3aa: CASSLSGQGYLNEQFF
abundance: few; j_gene: TRBJ1-2; v_gene: TRBV6-1; d_gene: NA; CDR3nt: TGTGCCAGCACCAAGGGCGCATTCTATGGCTACACCTTC; CDR3aa: CASTKGAFYGYTF
abundance: few; j_gene: TRBJ2-3; v_gene: TRBV5-6; d_gene: NA; CDR3nt: TGTGCCAGCAGCCCGCTCCGGGCTACGCAGTATTTT; CDR3aa: CASSPLRATQYF
abundance: many; j_gene: TRBJ2-1; v_gene: TRBV5-1; d_gene: NA; CDR3nt: TGCGCCAGCAGCTTGTCATCAAAGACCTACAATGAGCAGTTCTTC; CDR3aa: CASSLSSKTYNEQFF
abundance: few; j_gene: TRBJ2-7; v_gene: TRBV29-1; d_gene: NA; CDR3nt: TGCAGCGTTGACGTGGGCCACTCCTACGAGCAGTACTTC; CDR3aa: CSVDVGHSYEQYF
abundance: NA; j_gene: TRBJ1-6; v_gene: TRBV20-1; d_gene: NA; CDR3nt: TGCAGTGCTACCAGAAAACAGGGCCCTAATTCACCCCTCCACTTT; CDR3aa: CSATRKQGPNSPLHF
abundance: NA; j_gene: TRBJ2-2; v_gene: TRBV6-2/TRBV6-3; d_gene: NA; CDR3nt: TGTGCCAGCAGCCGCGACACCCACACCGGGGAGCTGTTTTTT; CDR3aa: CASSRDTHTGELFF
abundance: NA; j_gene: TRBJ2-3; v_gene: TRBV4-2; d_gene: TRBD2; CDR3nt: TGTGCCAGCAGCCGAGAATGGCCTAGCGGGGCCGCAGATACGCAGTATTTT; CDR3aa: CASSREWPSGAADTQYF
abundance: NA; j_gene: TRBJ2-7; v_gene: TRBV7-2; d_gene: TRBD1; CDR3nt: TGTGCCAGCAGCTTAGATGGGACAGTCTACGAGCAGTACTTC; CDR3aa: CASSLDGTVYEQYF
abundance: few; j_gene: TRBJ2-5; v_gene: TRBV12-3/TRBV12-4; d_gene: NA; CDR3nt: TGTGCCAGCAGTTCCATCCTTGAAGAGACCCAGTACTTC; CDR3aa: CASSSILEETQYF
abundance: NA; j_gene: TRBJ2-5; v_gene: TRBV4-3; d_gene: NA; CDR3nt: TGCGCCAGCAGCCAAGAATTGCCCGGGGAGACCCAGTACTTC; CDR3aa: CASSQELPGETQYF
abundance: NA; j_gene: TRBJ1-4; v_gene: TRBV29-1; d_gene: NA; CDR3nt: TGCAGCGCAGGAGAGCAAAGAGAAAAACTGTTTTTT; CDR3aa: CSAGEQREKLFF
abundance: few; j_gene: TRBJ2-1; v_gene: TRBV7-9; d_gene: TRBD2; CDR3nt: TGTGCCAGCAGCACTGCGGGGGGCTACAATGAGCAGTTCTTC; CDR3aa: CASSTAGGYNEQFF
abundance: NA; j_gene: TRBJ2-4; v_gene: TRBV27; d_gene: TRBD2; CDR3nt: TGTGCCAGCAGTTACCTTGGGGCTAGCGGGGCCTATGAGCAGTACTTC; CDR3aa: CASSYLGASGAYEQYF
abundance: NA; j_gene: TRBJ2-7; v_gene: TRBV29-1; d_gene: NA; CDR3nt: TGCAGCGTTAAAACAGGGACTACCCAGTACTTC; CDR3aa: CSVKTGTTQYF
abundance: few; j_gene: TRBJ2-1; v_gene: TRBV11-2; d_gene: TRBD2; CDR3nt: TGTGCCAGCAGCTTAGATCAGCGGGGGGGGATTAGGTCCTACAATGAGCAGTTCTTC; CDR3aa: CASSLDQRGGIRSYNEQFF
abundance: NA; j_gene: TRBJ1-5; v_gene: TRBV7-2; d_gene: NA; CDR3nt: TGTGCCAGCAGCCCAGGGGCCGGGTTAAACCAGCCCCAGCATTTT; CDR3aa: CASSPGAGLNQPQHF
abundance: NA; j_gene: TRBJ2-4; v_gene: TRBV6-2/TRBV6-3; d_gene: TRBD2; CDR3nt: TGTGCCAGCAGTTACTCGATGGTTGTCGCGGCGGGGGGGCGAGGTGACATTCAGTACTTC; CDR3aa: CASSYSMVVAAGGRGDIQYF
abundance: NA; j_gene: TRBJ1-1; v_gene: TRBV12-3/TRBV12-4; d_gene: NA; CDR3nt: TGTGCCAGCAGTTTAACCTTCCGGGAGGAAGCTTTCTTT; CDR3aa: CASSLTFREEAFF
abundance: NA; j_gene: TRBJ1-1; v_gene: TRBV5-1; d_gene: NA; CDR3nt: TGCGCCAGCAGCTTGTTGGGCCCCACTGAAGCTTTCTTT; CDR3aa: CASSLLGPTEAFF
abundance: few; j_gene: TRBJ2-5; v_gene: TRBV29-1; d_gene: NA; CDR3nt: TGCAGCGTACCGGGACTGTACAGGGGAGAGACCCAGTACTTC; CDR3aa: CSVPGLYRGETQYF
abundance: NA; j_gene: TRBJ2-5; v_gene: TRBV25-1; d_gene: NA; CDR3nt: TGTGCCAGCAGTGAAGGGGTACAAGAGACCCAGTACTTC; CDR3aa: CASSEGVQETQYF
abundance: NA; j_gene: TRBJ2-3; v_gene: TRBV18; d_gene: TRBD2; CDR3nt: TGTGCCAGCTCACCAGCCTACGGGGTCACTAGCGGGAGCGTGGAAGCAGATACGCACTATTTT; CDR3aa: CASSPAYGVTSGSVEADTHYF
abundance: NA; j_gene: TRBJ1-4; v_gene: TRBV9; d_gene: TRBD1; CDR3nt: TGTGCCAGCAGCGTCTCAGGGGGGCGAGAAAAACTGTTTTTT; CDR3aa: CASSVSGGREKLFF
abundance: NA; j_gene: TRBJ2-7; v_gene: TRBV9; d_gene: NA; CDR3nt: TGTGTCAGCAGCGTAGAAACTGGGTCCTACGAGCAGTACTTC; CDR3aa: CVSSVETGSYEQYF
abundance: NA; j_gene: TRBJ1-2; v_gene: TRBV6-6; d_gene: NA; CDR3nt: TGTGCCAGCAGGCAGCGGGACTATGGCTACACCTTC; CDR3aa: CASRQRDYGYTF
abundance: few; j_gene: TRBJ1-5; v_gene: TRBV29-1; d_gene: NA; CDR3nt: TGCAGCGTTGTGTTGGTAGCCAGGGCTTTAGGCGGTCAGCCCCAGCATTTT; CDR3aa: CSVVLVARALGGQPQHF
abundance: few; j_gene: TRBJ2-3; v_gene: TRBV7-2; d_gene: TRBD2; CDR3nt: TGTGCCAGCAGCTATCTTAGCGGGAGGGCCACAGATACGCAGTATTTT; CDR3aa: CASSYLSGRATDTQYF